This entry lists 29 T cell receptor beta chains sequenced from one sample in a study of shared clonotypes between healthy human individuals. The repertoire was sequenced with immunoSEQ multiplex PCR; TCRdb's copy has only in-frame clones and lacks some. Seen here are some 2,400,000 clones, about 94% observed once, and the top ten hold roughly 0.13%. The sample consisted of naive CD4+ T cells sorted from blood. Subset noted: CD45RA+ positively selected. The source of these receptors is a man aged 18-30 years in good health.

A remark on this clone: Other DNA sequences in the sample encode the same CDR3. CDR3 in amino acids: CASSPIPNTEAFF. The CDR3 DNA follows: TGTGCCAGCTCACCAATACCGAACACTGAAGCTTTCTTT. The chain couples TRBV18 to TRBJ1-1; no clear D gene. The CDR3 has 13 amino acids. V lost 2 bases to trimming and J lost 1 base, with 5 bases between them. CDR1 is KGHSH, CDR2 LQKENI, per germline.

This CDR3 reads CASSLGTARETQYF. In DNA, the CDR3 is TGTGCCAGCAGCTTAGGGACAGCTCGAGAGACCCAGTACTTC. The chain links TRBV7-2 to TRBJ2-5; possible D gene TRBD1, 6 bases. Germline assignment: CDR1 SGHTA and CDR2 FQGNSA. V lost 1 base to trimming and J lost 4 bases, with 10 bases between them. This CDR3 spans 14 amino acids. Complete variable domain (other parts from reference TRBV7-2 and TRBJ2-5): GAGVSQSPSNKVTEKGKDVELRCDPISGHTALYWYRQSLGQGLEFLIYFQGNSAPDKSGLPSDRFSAERTGGSVSTLTIQRTQQEDSAVYLCASSLGTARETQYFGPGTRLLVL.

This sequence joins TRBV5-4 and TRBJ2-7; 9 nucleotides agree with TRBD1. Germline values: CDR1 SGHNT, CDR2 YYREEE (reference sequence). CDR3 size: 15 residues. Germline trimming cut 2 bases from V and 2 bases from J; bases unmatched to any gene: 5. The CDR3 protein is CASSLHRGQPYEQYF. The CDR3 DNA is TGTGCCAGCAGCTTACACAGGGGGCAGCCCTACGAGCAGTACTTC.

The rearrangement links TRBV9 to TRBJ1-3; D uncertain. Trimming stripped 4 bases from V and 0 bases from J, with 5 bases between. Germline loops: CDR1 SGDLS, CDR2 YYNGEE. The CDR3 covers 13 residues. The CDR3, as DNA: TGTGCCAGCAGCCCCTACTCTGGAAACACCATATATTTT. Protein sequence: CASSPYSGNTIYF.

This chain connects TRBV7-6 to TRBJ2-3, with unresolved D. The germline gives CDR1 SGHVS, CDR2 FNYEAQ. This CDR3 has 13 residues. Trimming removed 1 base at V and 8 bases at J, with 10 bases between. In nucleotides, the CDR3 is TGTGCCAGCAGCTTAGGGTCAGTAGCTACGCAGTATTTT. Translation: CASSLGSVATQYF. The variable domain in full, completed from reference TRBV7-6 and TRBJ2-3, reads GAGVSQSPRYKVTKRGQDVALRCDPISGHVSLYWYRQALGQGPEFLTYFNYEAQQDKSGLPNDRFSAERPEGSISTLTIQRTEQRDSAMYRCASSLGSVATQYFGPGTRLTVL.

V gene TRBV18 combines with J gene TRBJ2-7, with D tentatively TRBD2 (6 bases). Trimming removed 6 bases from V and 0 bases from J, with 12 bases in between. The germline V gene encodes CDR1 KGHSH and CDR2 LQKENI. This CDR3 has 14 amino acids. The DNA of the CDR3 is TGTGCCAGCTCCAATGGGAGGTACTCCTACGAGCAGTACTTC. Translating gives CASSNGRYSYEQYF.

A remark on this clone: In the same sample, other DNA sequences code for this CDR3. V and J are TRBV18 and TRBJ1-2; D is ambiguous. This CDR3 spans 13 amino acids. Trimming cost V 6 bases and J 0 bases, with 8 bases left between them. Germline loops: CDR1 KGHSH, CDR2 LQKENI. CDR3 nucleotides: TGTGCCAGCTCCCCGGGGTCTAACTATGGCTACACCTTC. As protein: CASSPGSNYGYTF.

The chain links TRBV28 to TRBJ1-4; 9 bases fit TRBD1. Germline CDR1 and CDR2: MDHEN and SYDVKM. The V and J ends lost 4 bases and 3 bases, in that order; junction bases with no gene match: 9. The CDR3 covers 17 residues. The CDR3 here is CASSSTTQGASNEKLFF. The CDR3 DNA follows: TGTGCCAGCAGTTCAACGACACAGGGGGCTTCTAATGAAAAACTGTTTTTT.

With respect to this clone: Other DNA sequences in this specimen translate into the identical CDR3. The chain combines TRBV19 with TRBJ1-2; D unclear. V was pared by 3 bases and J by 1 base, with 6 bases between. Looked up from germline, CDR1 is LNHDA and CDR2 is SQIVND (reference sequence). CDR3 length: 13 amino acids. CDR3 region: CASSITGNYGYTF. The CDR3 DNA reads as TGTGCCAGTAGTATTACGGGTAACTATGGCTACACCTTC.

The rearrangement links TRBV19 to TRBJ2-7; TRBD2 agrees at 13 bases. The germline CDR1 and CDR2 sequences are LNHDA and SQIVND (reference sequence). The CDR3 runs 17 residues. V trimming: 2 bases; J trimming: 4 bases; junction bases outside the gene matches: 8. The chain's CDR3 is CASSINGGTSGTYEQYF. CDR3 nucleotides: TGTGCCAGTAGTATAAACGGAGGGACTAGCGGGACTTACGAGCAGTACTTC.

The chain carries TRBV6-5 and TRBJ2-7, with D possibly matching TRBD2 (5 bases). Trimming stripped 2 bases from V and 7 bases from J, with 12 bases between. The germline CDR1 and CDR2 sequences are MNHEY and SVGAGI. This CDR3 is 13 amino acids long. The CDR3 loop reads CASSYDYSTEQYF. CDR3 nucleotide sequence: TGTGCCAGCAGTTACGACTACTCCACGGAGCAGTACTTC.

This clone was seen just once. This chain uses TRBV7-3 with TRBJ2-5; the D is unclear. The CDR3 spans 14 residues. Trimming cost V 2 bases and J 0 bases, with 7 bases left between them. Germline CDR1 is SGHTA and CDR2 is FQGTGA. The CDR3 sequence: CASSLGRNQETQYF. CDR3 DNA sequence: TGTGCCAGCAGCTTAGGGCGGAACCAAGAGACCCAGTACTTC.

Concerning this clone itself: The same CDR3 can be traced to other DNA sequences in this sample. The V call is TRBV27, the J call TRBJ1-5; TRBD1 agrees at 10 bases. Trimming cost V 5 bases and J 2 bases; bases outside gene matches: 3. Germline lookup yields CDR1 MNHEY and CDR2 SMNVEV (reference sequence). The CDR3 spans 15 residues. The CDR3, as DNA: TGTGCCAGCAGTCGGACAGGGGGGGGCAATCAGCCCCAGCATTTT. Translated, it gives CASSRTGGGNQPQHF.

This clone was detected once. The chain carries TRBV19 and TRBJ1-3, with D maybe TRBD1 (6 bases). The CDR3 has 16 residues. Looked up from germline, CDR1 is LNHDA and CDR2 is SQIVND (reference sequence). Trimming removed 5 bases at V and 3 bases at J, with 17 bases between. Here the CDR3 reads CASSLTVQGGGNTIYF. CDR3 in DNA: TGTGCCAGTAGTCTCACCGTACAGGGCGGTGGAAACACCATATATTTT.

Points on this clone: Other DNA sequences within the sample encode an identical CDR3. This chain links TRBV9 with TRBJ2-7; D remains ambiguous. The CDR3 length is 14 residues. In germline, CDR1 is SGDLS, CDR2 YYNGEE. Trimming removed 1 base at V and 0 bases at J, with 8 bases between. CDR3 bases: TGTGCCAGCAGCGTAACCCCGAGCTCCTACGAGCAGTACTTC. Protein product: CASSVTPSSYEQYF.

The chain combines TRBV6-5 with TRBJ1-6; no definite D call. The germline V and J ends were trimmed by 2 bases and 7 bases, with 9 bases remaining between them. The germline CDR1 and CDR2 sequences are MNHEY and SVGAGI. The length of the CDR3 is 14 residues. CDR3 in DNA: TGTGCCAGCAGTTACGAGTCGAGCAATTCACCCCTCCACTTT. Protein product: CASSYESSNSPLHF.

This rearrangement joins TRBV9 to TRBJ2-3, with 9 bases that match TRBD2. Losses at the gene ends were 0 bases for V and 14 bases for J; bases not matched to a gene: 10. Germline CDR1 and CDR2: SGDLS and YYNGEE. The CDR3 has 14 amino acids. CDR3 amino acids: CASSVGDRAGGTYF. In nucleotides, the CDR3 is TGTGCCAGCAGCGTAGGGGATCGAGCGGGAGGCACGTATTTT.

This sequence joins TRBV4-3 and TRBJ1-4, with D possibly TRBD1 on 5 matching bases. Per germline, CDR1 LGHNA and CDR2 YSLEER. The CDR3 sequence is 16 residues long. The V gene lost 4 bases and the J gene lost 3 bases, with 15 bases spanning the gap. CDR3 bases: TGCGCCAGCAGCCCCTCGCCAGGGTCGGCTAATGAAAAACTGTTTTTT. Protein product: CASSPSPGSANEKLFF.

The gene calls are TRBV29-1 and TRBJ1-1; a possible D gene is TRBD1 (6 bases). The ends were cut back, 5 bases at V and 0 bases at J, with 10 bases in the middle. The length of the CDR3 is 13 residues. Germline V CDR1 and CDR2: SQVTM, ANQGSEA. The CDR3 bases are TGCAGCGTTCAGGGGAAAATGAACACTGAAGCTTTCTTT. The encoded protein is CSVQGKMNTEAFF.

The chain recombines TRBV4-3 with TRBJ1-1; no definite D call. The V gene lost 4 bases and the J gene lost 0 bases, with 9 bases spanning the gap. CDR1 is LGHNA, CDR2 YSLEER, per germline. This CDR3 is built from 14 residues. This chain's CDR3 is CASSPRRLNTEAFF. The CDR3 coding sequence is TGCGCCAGCAGCCCACGACGGTTGAACACTGAAGCTTTCTTT.

This rearrangement joins TRBV6-6 to TRBJ2-2, with a possible D match to TRBD2 (5 bases). Trimming took off 7 bases at V and 2 bases at J, with 11 bases between the two ends. The CDR3 is 14 residues long. Germline CDR1 MNHNY, CDR2 SVGAGI (reference sequence). CDR3 in amino acids: CASTGRTNTGELFF. The CDR3 coding sequence is TGTGCCAGCACTGGGAGAACTAACACCGGGGAGCTGTTTTTT.

The chain recombines TRBV5-1 with TRBJ2-7; D gene ambiguous. This CDR3 region has 14 residues. Between the trimmed V and J ends, which lost 4 bases and 9 bases, there was a span of 20 bases. CDR1 is SGHRS and CDR2 is YFSETQ in the germline V gene. The CDR3 sequence: CASSRSDQAGRQYF. CDR3 nucleotides: TGCGCCAGCAGCCGATCGGACCAGGCAGGACGGCAGTACTTC.

V gene TRBV6-1 combines with J gene TRBJ2-7, with unresolved D. This CDR3 is built from 13 residues. Trimming took off 1 base at V and 4 bases at J, with 8 bases between the two ends. The germline gives CDR1 MNHNS, CDR2 SASEGT. The CDR3, as DNA: TGTGCCAGCAGTGAAGAGGCTTGGTACGAGCAGTACTTC. Its protein is CASSEEAWYEQYF.

The gene calls are TRBV9 and TRBJ2-2, with 9 bases aligning to TRBD1. CDR3 length: 15 residues. Per germline, CDR1 SGDLS and CDR2 YYNGEE. Trimming cost V 0 bases and J 6 bases; bases outside gene matches: 3. In DNA form, the CDR3 reads TGTGCCAGCAGCGTAGATACAGGGGGCTCCGGGGAGCTGTTTTTT. It yields the protein CASSVDTGGSGELFF.

The chain employs TRBV11-2 and TRBJ1-1; 7 bases match TRBD1. Looked up from germline, CDR1 is SGHAT and CDR2 is FQNNGV. Germline trimming cut 3 bases from V and 4 bases from J; bases unmatched to any gene: 14. The CDR3 length is 17 residues. CDR3 bases: TGTGCCAGCAGCTTGTACCAGGGGGTAGGTACGGGCACTGAAGCTTTCTTT. It is translated as CASSLYQGVGTGTEAFF. Supplemented by reference TRBV11-2 and TRBJ1-1, the full variable domain reads EAGVAQSPRYKIIEKRQSVAFWCNPISGHATLYWYQQILGQGPKLLIQFQNNGVVDDSQLPKDRFSAERLKGVDSTLKIQPAKLEDSAVYLCASSLYQGVGTGTEAFFGQGTRLTVV.

The chain links TRBV4-1 to TRBJ1-2; 7 bases agree with TRBD1. The CDR3 has 15 residues. CDR1 and CDR2 (germline): MGHRA, YSYEKL. With 0 bases clipped from V and 4 bases from J, the junction kept 5 bases outside the gene matches. CDR3 nucleotides: TGCGCCAGCAGCCAAGATCAGGGGGTATTCTATGGCTACACCTTC. Translation: CASSQDQGVFYGYTF.

The chain carries TRBV18 and TRBJ1-4; unclear D gene. The CDR3 has 15 amino acids. Germline V gene data show CDR1 as KGHSH and CDR2 as LQKENI. V dropped 3 bases and J dropped 1 base, with 9 bases sitting between them. CDR3 bases: TGTGCCAGCTCACCTACTAGCGGAACTAATGAAAAACTGTTTTTT. It codes for CASSPTSGTNEKLFF.

The chain combines TRBV28 with TRBJ1-1; tentatively, D is TRBD1 (6 bases). The CDR3 spans 15 residues. CDR1 MDHEN and CDR2 SYDVKM come from the germline V gene. The germline V and J ends were trimmed by 1 base and 1 base, with 10 bases remaining between them. The CDR3 DNA follows: TGTGCCAGCAGTTTATTGGGACAATGGAACACTGAAGCTTTCTTT. This translates into CASSLLGQWNTEAFF.

Worth noting for this clone: At the DNA level, this CDR3 is encoded by other sequences in the same sample as well. The rearrangement joins TRBV6-5 to TRBJ1-2; no reliable D call. CDR1 is MNHEY, CDR2 SVGAGI, per germline. Trimming took off 6 bases at V and 5 bases at J, with 13 bases between the two ends. The CDR3 contains 13 residues. The CDR3 loop reads CASRVSLSYGYTF. The CDR3 DNA reads TGTGCCAGCAGGGTTTCACTCTCTTATGGCTACACCTTC.